This entry lists 18 T cell receptor beta chains sequenced from one sample in a study of blood T cell repertoires in COVID-19. Sequencing was performed with immunoSEQ multiplex PCR; in TCRdb, only in-frame clones are kept and a portion is missing. There are over 350,000 clones in the sample; more than 75% occur only once, and more than 0.95% lies in the top ten. The sequenced sample was PBMCs or T cells enriched from blood (not recorded which). The origin of the receptors is a woman under 30 who had recovered from COVID-19.

This clone has only one observation. This chain connects TRBV7-9 to TRBJ1-5; a possible D gene is TRBD1 (6 bases). Germline V CDR1 and CDR2: SEHNR, FQNEAQ (reference sequence). The CDR3 loop spans 15 amino acids. Trimming shortened V by 4 bases and J by 3 bases, and 13 bases separated the two germline ends. CDR3 protein: CASSSSQGFNQPQHF. The CDR3 nucleotides are TGTGCCAGCAGCTCCTCACAGGGTTTCAATCAGCCCCAGCATTTT.

This clone was seen just once. The chain has TRBV3-1 (or the pseudogene TRBV3-2) and TRBJ1-3; 9 nucleotides agree with TRBD1. The CDR3 runs to 17 residues. Unmatched junction bases numbered 9, after V lost 4 bases and J lost 2 bases. Germline CDR1 LGHDT, CDR2 YNNKEL (reference sequence). CDR3 amino acids: CASSLTDRGVAGNTIYF. The CDR3 coding sequence is TGTGCCAGCAGCCTGACTGACAGGGGGGTAGCTGGAAACACCATATATTTT.

This sequence joins TRBV11-2 and TRBJ2-2, with D maybe TRBD1 (5 bases). This CDR3 is 15 amino acids long. The V gene lost 4 bases and the J gene lost 5 bases, with 14 bases spanning the gap. Germline CDR1 and CDR2: SGHAT and FQNNGV. Here the CDR3 reads CASSSHSTETGELFF. Written as DNA, the CDR3 is TGTGCCAGCAGCTCCCACTCGACAGAGACCGGGGAGCTGTTTTTT.

This sequence joins TRBV7-3 and TRBJ1-3, with TRBD1 matching over 7 bases. The CDR3 has 15 amino acids. The V gene's germline CDR1 is SGHTA and CDR2 FQGTGA. With V trimmed by 1 base and J by 5 bases, 5 bases remained unmatched. CDR3 loop: CASSLKWDRRNTIYF. The CDR3 DNA follows: TGTGCCAGCAGCTTAAAATGGGACAGAAGAAACACCATATATTTT.

This sequence joins TRBV13 and TRBJ1-1; D gene unclear. The V and J ends lost 7 bases and 1 base respectively, with 16 bases between them. The germline V gene has CDR1 PRHDT and CDR2 FYEKMQ (reference sequence). The CDR3 sequence is 15 residues long. This CDR3 reads CASTLSGEGNTEAFF. CDR3 DNA: TGTGCCAGCACTTTAAGTGGGGAGGGGAACACTGAAGCTTTCTTT.

This clone has just a few counts. CDR3: CASRVRVWQTQYF. CDR3 coding DNA: TGTGCCAGCCGCGTGAGGGTTTGGCAGACCCAGTACTTC. The chain joins TRBV7-9 to TRBJ2-5; tentatively, D is TRBD2 (5 bases). The germline V and J ends were trimmed by 8 bases and 6 bases, with 16 bases remaining between them. Germline V gene lookup returns CDR1 SEHNR and CDR2 FQNEAQ (reference sequence). The CDR3 sequence is 13 residues long.

This chain links TRBV7-8 with TRBJ2-7, with a tentative D call TRBD1 (5 bases). The ends were cut back, 5 bases at V and 0 bases at J, with 17 bases in the middle. This CDR3 is built from 16 residues. CDR1 is SGHVS, CDR2 FQNEAQ, per germline. The CDR3 is CASSPIDGHYSYEQYF. The CDR3 DNA is TGTGCCAGCAGCCCTATTGATGGACACTACTCCTACGAGCAGTACTTC.

The chain employs TRBV4-2 and TRBJ2-3, with a tentative D call TRBD1 (5 bases). This CDR3 is 13 amino acids long. The germline V gene has CDR1 LGHNA and CDR2 YNFKEQ. Trimming cost V 4 bases and J 1 base, with 6 bases left between them. The CDR3 spells CASSPQGTDTQYF. In nucleotides, the CDR3 is TGTGCCAGCAGCCCACAGGGCACAGATACGCAGTATTTT.

J is TRBJ1-4 and V is TRBV4-1; TRBD1 might be the D (6 bases). Trimming shortened V by 4 bases and J by 4 bases, and 13 bases separated the two germline ends. Germline CDR1 MGHRA, CDR2 YSYEKL. The CDR3 is 15 residues long. The CDR3, as DNA: TGCGCCAGCAGCCCAGCCCAGGGGTTTAATGAAAAACTGTTTTTT. It is translated as CASSPAQGFNEKLFF.

The chain is built from TRBV4-2 and TRBJ1-1; tentative D call: TRBD1 (6 bases). Trimming shortened V by 4 bases and J by 1 base, and 13 bases separated the two germline ends. Germline lookup yields CDR1 LGHNA and CDR2 YNFKEQ. The CDR3 spans 15 residues. This chain's CDR3 is CASSLTDRENTEAFF. DNA of the CDR3: TGTGCCAGCAGCCTTACGGACAGAGAGAACACTGAAGCTTTCTTT.

The V call is TRBV4-1, the J call TRBJ1-2, with 10 bases fitting TRBD1. Per the germline V gene, CDR1 is MGHRA and CDR2 is YSYEKL. The J segment lost 0 bases and the V segment lost 6 bases, leaving 13 bases of the junction unmatched. The CDR3 spans 18 residues. This chain's CDR3 is CASRIPGQGIRANYGYTF. In nucleotides, the CDR3 is TGCGCCAGCAGGATACCGGGACAGGGGATTAGGGCTAACTATGGCTACACCTTC.

J is TRBJ2-1 and V is TRBV27; TRBD1 agrees at 8 bases. Trimming removed 4 bases from V and 6 bases from J; junction bases left unmatched: 5. Germline loops: CDR1 MNHEY, CDR2 SMNVEV (reference sequence). This CDR3 has 14 amino acids. CDR3 protein: CASSSRTGFNEQFF. CDR3 nucleotide sequence: TGTGCCAGCAGTTCCAGGACAGGGTTCAATGAGCAGTTCTTC.

The chain couples TRBV7-8 to TRBJ1-4; 7 bases map to TRBD1. The ends lost 3 bases at V and 5 bases at J; junction bases unmatched: 6. The CDR3 totals 15 residues. Looked up from germline, CDR1 is SGHVS and CDR2 is FQNEAQ. CDR3 region: CASSFRDSRNEKLFF. The CDR3 region has the DNA TGTGCCAGCAGCTTTCGGGACAGCAGGAATGAAAAACTGTTTTTT.

The V call is TRBV5-4, the J call TRBJ2-7; D is possibly TRBD1 (6 bases). CDR3 length: 15 amino acids. Germline CDR1 is SGHNT and CDR2 is YYREEE (reference sequence). The V end lost 0 bases, the J end lost 5 bases, and 15 bases lay between the germline ends. CDR3 nucleotides: TGTGCCAGCAGCTTGGCCTTAGGCAGGGGTGACGAGCAGTACTTC. This sequence encodes CASSLALGRGDEQYF. Supplemented by reference TRBV5-4 and TRBJ2-7, the full variable domain reads ETGVTQSPTHLIKTRGQQVTLRCSSQSGHNTVSWYQQALGQGPQFIFQYYREEENGRGNFPPRFSGLQFPNYSSELNVNALELDDSALYLCASSLALGRGDEQYFGPGTRLTVT.

This clone was seen more than once but under ten times. This sequence joins TRBV4-3 and TRBJ1-1, with 9 bases identical to TRBD1. The germline V gene has CDR1 LGHNA and CDR2 YSLEER. The CDR3 is made up of 16 amino acids. With 0 bases clipped from V and 7 bases from J, the junction kept 9 bases outside the gene matches. DNA for the CDR3: TGCGCCAGCAGCCAAGACCGGGACAGGGAAGAGTTTGAAGCTTTCTTT. Its translation is CASSQDRDREEFEAFF.

This clone was seen only once. The chain joins TRBV6-5 to TRBJ1-4; tentatively, D is TRBD1 (6 bases). The V end lost 0 bases, the J end lost 6 bases, and 11 bases lay between the germline ends. The CDR3 runs 15 residues. The germline gives CDR1 MNHEY, CDR2 SVGAGI. CDR3 sequence reads: CASSYSPGADEKLFF. The DNA of the CDR3 is TGTGCCAGCAGTTACTCGCCAGGGGCGGATGAAAAACTGTTTTTT.

V gene TRBV4-1 combines with J gene TRBJ2-3, with TRBD2 matching 13 bases. Germline CDR1 MGHRA, CDR2 YSYEKL. The CDR3 contains 17 residues. V shed 1 base and J 4 bases; nucleotides not matched to a gene: 5. The CDR3 spells CASSQGTSGGTADTQYF. In DNA form, the CDR3 reads TGCGCCAGCAGCCAAGGGACTAGCGGGGGCACAGCAGATACGCAGTATTTT.

The V gene is TRBV6-1, the J gene TRBJ2-7, with 9 bases identical to TRBD1. Germline CDR1 reads MNHNS; CDR2 reads SASEGT. The CDR3 runs to 18 residues. The trim removed 4 bases at V and 0 bases at J, leaving 13 bases unmatched. CDR3 sequence (DNA): TGTGCCAGCAGTGTCACCGGGACAGGGAACCCCAGCTCCTACGAGCAGTACTTC. Protein sequence: CASSVTGTGNPSSYEQYF.